This T cell receptor beta chain was obtained from a study of T-cell reconstitution after alpha-beta-depleted transplantation in children. The CDR3 runs 16 residues. The ends were cut back, 1 base at V and 0 bases at J, with 11 bases in the middle. Germline lookup yields CDR1 LNHNV and CDR2 YYDKDF (reference sequence). This clonotype was detected many times. The antigen is unknown. TCRbeta library construction was performed incorporating unique molecular identifiers. TCRdb independently ran MiXCR on the PCR reads; one entry per CDR3 protein. Of approximately 120,000 distinct CDR3 sequences in the sample, 9.7% were seen once. Study observations and caveats: Day-60 TCRbeta diversity that was high in some patients was derived from surviving recipient T cells and thymic progenitors. A year had passed since transplant, and T-cell counts and diversity by then came mostly from newly produced T cells. Expanded graft clones numbering several hundred reportedly gave rise to alpha-beta T cells about two months after transplant.

This sequence was found in a girl in the first two years of life who had a stem cell transplant for combined immunodeficiency, so the T cells may come from the graft donor. The rearrangement joins TRBV15 to TRBJ2-3; D may be TRBD1 or TRBD2 (5 bases each). Sequenced here: PBMCs, mostly from graft donor cells, sampled 180 days after TCRalphabeta/CD19-depleted stem cell transplant. CDR3 residues: CATSRGGTASTDTQYF. CDR3 bases: TGTGCCACCAGCAGAGGGGGGACCGCTAGCACAGATACGCAGTATTTT.